Shown below are 6 T cell receptor beta chains from a single sample sequenced in a study of blood T cell repertoires in COVID-19 (dated by TCRdb to 2019 to 2021). Library prep was done by the immunoSEQ multiplex PCR assay. Entries here come from immuneACCESS through TCRdb and include only in-frame sequences with V and J called. Some clones fail to appear in such tables; in the studies checked, an unresolved V gene covers under half of the shortfall, and the cause of the remainder is unknown. The sample data list under 200,000 clones, and approximately 90% of these were observed just once. Clones ranked in the top ten supply about 0.54% of the sample. The sequenced material came from peripheral blood. The receptors were gathered from a man between 50 and 59 years old with acute or convalescent COVID-19.

The rearrangement uses TRBV24-1 and TRBJ2-1; D is possibly TRBD2 (7 bases). Trimming took off 9 bases at V and 8 bases at J, with 10 bases between the two ends. This CDR3 region has 11 residues. Germline V gene lookup returns CDR1 KGHDR and CDR2 SFDVKD. The CDR3 here is CATRGAHEQFF. The CDR3 DNA is TGTGCCACCCGGGGGGCGCATGAGCAGTTCTTC.

The chain carries TRBV12-3 or TRBV12-4 and TRBJ2-5, with a weak D call TRBD1 (6 bases). The V end lost 8 bases, the J end lost 4 bases, and 11 bases lay between the germline ends. CDR3 size: 12 residues. CDR3 in DNA: TGTGCCAGCGGAACAGGGACAGAGACCCAGTACTTC. Encoded protein: CASGTGTETQYF.

The rearrangement uses TRBV6-2 or TRBV6-3 and TRBJ2-1; D possibly corresponds to TRBD2 (6 bases). Germline values: CDR1 MNHEY, CDR2 SVGEGT. Trimming took off 4 bases at V and 15 bases at J, with 22 bases between the two ends. There are 14 residues in the CDR3. This CDR3 reads CASSSPRGLLEGFF. CDR3 nucleotide sequence: TGTGCCAGCAGTTCCCCCCGGGGACTCCTAGAGGGGTTCTTC.

This clone has a single count. The chain recombines TRBV19 with TRBJ2-3, with 14 bases that match TRBD2. The CDR3 consists of 18 residues. V was pared by 6 bases and J by 2 bases, with 10 bases of the junction left unmatched. Germline loops: CDR1 LNHDA, CDR2 SQIVND (reference sequence). CDR3 in amino acids: CASSGAGTSGGPTDTQYF. Here the CDR3 DNA reads TGTGCCAGTAGCGGCGCCGGGACTAGCGGGGGCCCCACAGATACGCAGTATTTT.

V usage is TRBV19 and J usage is TRBJ2-5; a weak D match, TRBD2 (7 bases). CDR1 and CDR2 (germline): LNHDA, SQIVND (reference sequence). Trimming removed 1 base from V and 4 bases from J, with 10 bases in between. CDR3 length equals 14 residues. The CDR3 protein is CASSIGGGRETQYF. The CDR3 nucleotides are TGTGCCAGTAGTATAGGGGGGGGCCGAGAGACCCAGTACTTC.

This chain connects TRBV6-5 to TRBJ1-2; 7 nucleotides match TRBD1. Germline V gene data show CDR1 as MNHEY and CDR2 as SVGAGI. V gave up 8 bases and J gave up 3 bases; unmatched junction bases: 0. CDR3 length: 11 residues. The CDR3 bases are TGTGCCAGCGGGACAGACTATGGCTACACCTTC. Translating gives CASGTDYGYTF.